The source of this T cell receptor (beta chain) is a study of blood T cell repertoires in COVID-19. Method: immunoSEQ multiplex PCR; TCRdb's copy keeps in-frame clones and lacks some. The sample holds roughly 280,000 clones, roughly nine tenths seen once. This CDR3 is 13 amino acids long. Germline V gene sequence: CDR1 DFQATT, CDR2 SNEGSKA (reference sequence). The V gene lost 3 bases and the J gene lost 5 bases, with 13 bases spanning the gap. Everyone who took part was roughly 18 to 89 years old, and they came from 24 US areas. Assignments of participants to cohorts depended upon their own reported clinical history.

The receptor was isolated from a woman in her fifties or sixties who had recovered from COVID-19. Source material: PBMCs or T cells enriched from blood (not recorded which). This chain uses TRBV20-1 with TRBJ1-2; D unclear. The CDR3 spells CSASLTALYGYTF. The CDR3 nucleotides read TGCAGTGCTAGTTTAACAGCCCTTTATGGCTACACCTTC.